This entry lists 18 T cell receptor beta chains sequenced from one sample in a study of Graves' ophthalmopathy and Graves' hyperthyroidism. RNA transcripts were the source from which TCR beta CDR3 regions were amplified. The library came from an HTBI-primed first-round RT-PCR and a second-round multiplex PCR. One entry per CDR3 protein, called by TCRdb with MiXCR from the multiplex PCR reads. This sample yields about 220,000 distinct CDR3 sequences, of which roughly a fifth are seen a single time; approximately 39% belongs to the top ten. The sequencing sample was made of peripheral blood. The source is a woman aged 50 to 65 with Graves' ophthalmopathy.

There are a few counts of this clonotype. The V call is TRBV5-1, the J call TRBJ2-5; TRBD2 is a possible D gene (5 bases). The ends were cut back, 3 bases at V and 1 base at J, with 7 bases in the middle. The germline gives CDR1 SGHRS, CDR2 YFSETQ. The CDR3 runs to 13 residues. The CDR3 sequence: CASSSGIQETQYF. The CDR3 coding sequence is TGCGCCAGCAGCTCCGGGATCCAAGAGACCCAGTACTTC.

This chain uses TRBV2 with TRBJ2-7; 11 bases match TRBD2. The CDR3 extends over 15 amino acids. Germline V gene data show CDR1 as SNHLY and CDR2 as FYNNEI. Losses at the gene ends were 6 bases for V and 7 bases for J; bases not matched to a gene: 11. The CDR3: CASSDRVGLAGEQYF. The CDR3 DNA is TGTGCCAGCAGCGACAGGGTTGGACTAGCGGGTGAGCAGTACTTC.

This clonotype has a handful of counts. This sequence joins TRBV6-1 and TRBJ2-2, with D possibly being TRBD2 (5 bases). The CDR3 loop spans 14 amino acids. V was clipped by 7 bases and J by 5 bases, with 14 bases between them. CDR1 and CDR2 (germline): MNHNS, SASEGT. The CDR3 sequence is CASIRDLRTGELFF. The CDR3 bases are TGTGCCAGCATCCGGGATTTGAGGACCGGGGAGCTGTTTTTT.

The sample holds a few counts of this clonotype. In DNA, the CDR3 is TGTGCCAGCATCCCCCGGGGAGGGGGTCAAAACATTCAGTACTTC. Translating it yields CASIPRGGGQNIQYF. The chain employs TRBV7-9 and TRBJ2-4; tentative D call: TRBD2 (7 bases). Germline values: CDR1 SEHNR, CDR2 FQNEAQ (reference sequence). The CDR3 has 15 amino acids. Trimming took 7 bases from V and 5 from J, leaving 18 bases between them.

The sample holds many counts of this clonotype. The chain links TRBV11-1 to TRBJ1-1, with D tentatively TRBD1 (5 bases). The V and J ends lost 7 bases and 0 bases respectively, with 21 bases between them. The CDR3 consists of 17 residues. In germline, CDR1 is SGHAT, CDR2 FQDESV (reference sequence). The CDR3 sequence: CASINTERGRMNTEAFF. CDR3 DNA sequence: TGTGCCAGCATCAACACCGAGAGGGGCCGGATGAACACTGAAGCTTTCTTT. Complete variable domain (other parts from reference TRBV11-1 and TRBJ1-1): EAEVAQSPRYKITEKSQAVAFWCDPISGHATLYWYRQILGQGPELLVQFQDESVVDDSQLPKDRFSAERLKGVDSTLKIQPAELGDSAMYLCASINTERGRMNTEAFFGQGTRLTVV.

This clonotype was counted at least ten times. The V gene is TRBV12-5, the J gene TRBJ2-5, with a tentative D call TRBD1 (8 bases). CDR1 and CDR2 (germline): LGHNT, FRNRAP. The CDR3 is 15 residues long. V lost 8 bases and J 2 bases, leaving 18 bases between the germline ends. CDR3 in DNA: TGTGCTAGTAACGACGGACAGGGAGGGCAAGAGACCCAGTACTTC. It encodes CASNDGQGGQETQYF.

This clonotype showed up many times. This chain connects TRBV11-2 to TRBJ2-5; perhaps TRBD1 as D (6 bases). The germline gives CDR1 SGHAT, CDR2 FQNNGV. V dropped 2 bases and J dropped 0 bases, with 10 bases sitting between them. The CDR3 runs 15 residues. The CDR3 DNA sequence: TGTGCCAGCAGCTTAAACAGGGCCCACCAAGAGACCCAGTACTTC. As protein: CASSLNRAHQETQYF.

This clonotype showed up just a few times. A much larger clonotype is one base distant, so this may be a read error. The gene calls are TRBV7-7 and TRBJ2-5, with TRBD2 identical over 12 bases. Germline CDR1 is SSHAT and CDR2 is FNYEAQ (reference sequence). There are 14 residues in the CDR3. The CDR3 DNA reads as TGTGCTAGCGGCTACGGACTAGCGGGGGAGACCCAGTACTTC. Its translation is CASGYGLAGETQYF.

The rearrangement joins TRBV30 to TRBJ2-5; 7 bases fit TRBD2. Germline assignment: CDR1 GTSNPN and CDR2 SVGIG (reference sequence). The CDR3 spans 14 residues. V shed 2 bases, J shed 2 bases, and the junction held 5 bases outside the gene matches. DNA for the CDR3: TGTGCCTGGAGTCTGGTACTAGCGCAAGAGACCCAGTACTTC. This encodes CAWSLVLAQETQYF.

V and J are TRBV27 and TRBJ2-7, with 7 positions matching TRBD2. Losses at the gene ends were 6 bases for V and 0 bases for J; bases not matched to a gene: 5. CDR1 MNHEY and CDR2 SMNVEV come from the germline V gene (reference sequence). The CDR3 consists of 14 residues. The CDR3 region has the DNA TGTGCCAGCAGACGAGCGGGATTCTCCTACGAGCAGTACTTC. It translates to CASRRAGFSYEQYF.

This chain links TRBV20-1 with TRBJ2-7; TRBD2 aligns across 13 bases. Trimming at V came to 7 bases and at J to 6 bases, leaving 9 bases not matched to a gene. The CDR3 runs to 14 residues. CDR1 is DFQATT, CDR2 SNEGSKA, per germline (reference sequence). The DNA for the CDR3 is TGCAGTGTCCGGACTAGCGGGAGACCTGGCGAGCAGTACTTC. It specifies CSVRTSGRPGEQYF.

This clonotype has a count of ten or more. This chain joins TRBV20-1 and TRBJ1-2; no clear D. The CDR3 sequence is 14 residues long. Per the germline V gene, CDR1 is DFQATT and CDR2 is SNEGSKA (reference sequence). Trimming removed 5 bases at V and 4 bases at J, with 17 bases between. CDR3 in amino acids: CSAPLTDGPYGYTF. The DNA for the CDR3 is TGCAGTGCTCCATTAACGGACGGACCCTATGGCTACACCTTC.

The chain carries TRBV18 and TRBJ2-7; the D gene is possibly TRBD1 (6 bases). V was clipped by 3 bases and J by 5 bases, with 17 bases between them. This CDR3 is built from 15 residues. The germline gives CDR1 KGHSH, CDR2 LQKENI. The CDR3 here is CASSPDQPQGNEQYF. DNA for the CDR3: TGTGCCAGCTCACCTGACCAACCACAGGGAAACGAGCAGTACTTC.

In regard to this clonotype: A single base separates this from a much larger clone, so it may be a read error. The chain couples TRBV7-9 to TRBJ2-4; tentatively, D is TRBD1 (5 bases). The CDR3 sequence is 14 residues long. Per the germline V gene, CDR1 is SEHNR and CDR2 is FQNEAQ (reference sequence). Between the trimmed V and J ends, which lost 1 base and 1 base, there was a span of 5 bases. The CDR3 sequence: CASSLEGAKNIQYF. The CDR3 DNA is TGTGCCAGCAGCTTAGAGGGGGCCAAAAACATTCAGTACTTC.

A few counts support this clonotype. The genes are TRBV6-1 and TRBJ1-3; TRBD1 matches 10 bases. This CDR3 region has 14 residues. The germline V gene has CDR1 MNHNS and CDR2 SASEGT. V lost 7 bases and J lost 8; bases outside the gene matches: 8. CDR3 sequence (DNA): TGTGCCAGCACCGACCTAGGGACAGGGGACACCATATATTTT. This sequence encodes CASTDLGTGDTIYF.

The sample holds many counts of this clonotype. The V and J genes are TRBV29-1 and TRBJ1-2; D perhaps matches TRBD1 (5 bases). V was pared by 7 bases and J by 1 base, with 10 bases between. The CDR3 is 12 amino acids. CDR1 is SQVTM, CDR2 ANQGSEA, per germline. The DNA for the CDR3 is TGCAGCGCTCCGGACAATAACTATGGCTACACCTTC. Translated, it gives CSAPDNNYGYTF.

The V call is TRBV5-1, the J call TRBJ1-1; 7 bases line up with TRBD1. CDR3 size: 14 residues. Germline loops: CDR1 SGHRS, CDR2 YFSETQ. J was trimmed by 11 bases and V by 0 bases; bases with no gene match: 10. The CDR3 DNA is TGCGCCAGCAGCTTGGCCCGCGAGACAGGGCGGGCTTTCTTT. It translates to CASSLARETGRAFF.

This clonotype appeared many times. The genes are TRBV5-1 and TRBJ2-6; no definite D call. V was cut by 4 bases and J by 0 bases, with 20 bases left in between. Germline loops: CDR1 SGHRS, CDR2 YFSETQ. CDR3 length: 19 amino acids. The CDR3 DNA reads TGCGCCAGCAGCCCTCTCCGAGGACCCCAATCCTCTGGGGCCAACGTCCTGACTTTC. Translation gives CASSPLRGPQSSGANVLTF.